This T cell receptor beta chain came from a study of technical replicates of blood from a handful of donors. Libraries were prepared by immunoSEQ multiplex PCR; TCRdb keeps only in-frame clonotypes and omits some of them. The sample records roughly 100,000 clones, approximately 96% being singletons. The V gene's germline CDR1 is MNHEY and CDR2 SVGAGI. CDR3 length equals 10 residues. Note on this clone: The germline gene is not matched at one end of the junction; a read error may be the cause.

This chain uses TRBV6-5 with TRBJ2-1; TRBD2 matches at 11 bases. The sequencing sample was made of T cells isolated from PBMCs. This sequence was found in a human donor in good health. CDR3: CATLAGELFF. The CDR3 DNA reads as TGTGCCACACTAGCGGGAGAGCTGTTCTTC.